This T cell receptor beta chain is drawn from a study of blood T cell repertoires in COVID-19. Study at large: Donors in the United States, Italy and Spain gave samples during acute or convalescent COVID-19. T cells, B-cell-depleted T cells, or PBMCs provided the cDNA or gDNA that served as material.

Germline lookup yields CDR1 MNHEY and CDR2 SVGEGT. Trimming removed 2 bases from V and 2 bases from J, with 10 bases in between. The CDR3 has 14 amino acids. Patients of the Seattle cohort, enrolled during active infection, were followed longitudinally. This clone was recorded once. Original handling: Estimation of nucleated cell counts relied on the amplification of reference gene primers. Profiled with immunoSEQ multiplex PCR; TCRdb holds only in-frame clones, not every one. The V and J calls and clone size are taken from that table; D and trimming were inferred from the DNA. The sample has approximately 270,000 clones, approximately 88% seen once.

The sequenced sample consisted of peripheral blood. The rearrangement joins TRBV6-2 or TRBV6-3 to TRBJ2-7, with D perhaps matching TRBD1 (5 bases). The clonotype was recovered from a woman aged 25-40 years with COVID-19, enrolled during active disease. The chain's CDR3 is CASSYIRGTYEQYF. For the CDR3, the DNA is TGTGCCAGCAGTTACATTAGGGGTACCTACGAGCAGTACTTC.